The present T cell receptor beta chain was sequenced within a study of identical twins. General observations from the study: Memory repertoires lacked the insertion deficit that abundant cord blood beta clonotypes showed.

Among all donors, each was a healthy Caucasian. As regards this clonotype: Antigen: not known. A read error may be the cause here, since a much bigger clone is one base away.

Germline values: CDR1 SGDLS, CDR2 YYNGEE. The CDR3 sequence is 15 residues long. MiXCR, applied by TCRdb to the 5' RACE reads, yields one record per CDR3 protein. The data show 450,000 or so distinct CDR3 sequences, 15% to 20% seen once. The sequencing input was naive T cells sorted from blood. The chain employs TRBV9 and TRBJ2-2; TRBD2 matches at 8 bases. This sequence was found in a man aged 45-65 years in good health. This CDR3 is CASSVGAGATGKLFF. For the CDR3, the DNA is TGTGCCAGCAGCGTAGGAGCGGGGGCGACCGGGAAGCTGTTTTTT.